The 9 T cell receptor beta chains presented below share a single source sample, sequenced in a study of T-cell memory formation after mild COVID-19. Each CDR3 protein gets one entry after TCRdb re-called the 5' RACE reads with MiXCR. The repertoire holds hundreds of thousands of distinct CDR3 sequences, with about an eighth as singletons. The sample consisted of PBMCs or a T cell subset sorted from them (not recorded which). The receptors stem from a young man who had mild COVID-19 (a few samples of this study predate the infection). Cell type and time point are not known.

A few counts support this clonotype. The V call is TRBV7-2, the J call TRBJ2-5; D not certain. Germline CDR1 and CDR2: SGHTA and FQGNSA. The length of the CDR3 is 13 residues. V lost 6 bases and J 5 bases, leaving 13 bases between the germline ends. CDR3 sequence reads: CASRPSARETQYF. In nucleotides, the CDR3 is TGTGCCAGCAGACCGTCCGCCCGGGAGACCCAGTACTTC.

In this sample, this clonotype turned up a few times. The J gene is TRBJ2-7, the V gene TRBV2; the D gene is possibly TRBD1 (6 bases). There are 14 residues in the CDR3. With 8 bases removed from V and 0 bases from J, the gap between germline ends came to 14 bases. CDR1 is SNHLY and CDR2 is FYNNEI in the germline V gene. In DNA form, the CDR3 reads TGTGCCAGCGCACGGACAGTGACCTCCTACGAGCAGTACGTC. Protein product: CASARTVTSYEQYV.

The rearrangement links TRBV9 to TRBJ2-7, with D maybe TRBD1 (6 bases). Trimming stripped 0 bases from V and 2 bases from J, with 9 bases between. The CDR3 totals 14 residues. The germline CDR1 and CDR2 sequences are SGDLS and YYNGEE. The CDR3 region is CASSVGGHTYEQYF. In DNA, the CDR3 is TGTGCCAGCAGCGTAGGGGGACATACCTACGAGCAGTACTTC.

This chain uses TRBV6-6 with TRBJ2-5; 7 bases fit TRBD2. The CDR3 runs to 13 residues. J gave up 5 bases and V 7 bases, and 7 bases lay outside the gene matches. The germline V gene encodes CDR1 MNHNY and CDR2 SVGAGI (reference sequence). CDR3 bases: TGTGCCAGCATGAGGGCCGGGGGGGAGACCCAGTACTTC. Residues: CASMRAGGETQYF.

The chain is built from TRBV6-1 and TRBJ1-1, with TRBD1 identical over 7 bases. CDR3 size: 13 residues. The trim removed 10 bases at V and 3 bases at J, leaving 8 bases unmatched. Germline CDR1 is MNHNS and CDR2 is SASEGT. The CDR3 here is CANRRGQDTEAFF. As DNA, the CDR3 is TGTGCCAACCGGAGGGGGCAGGACACTGAAGCTTTCTTT.

A few counts support this clonotype. J is TRBJ2-1 and V is TRBV6-5, with 9 bases aligning to TRBD2. The CDR3 has 15 residues. The V gene's germline CDR1 is MNHEY and CDR2 SVGAGI. The V segment lost 6 bases and the J segment 7 bases; nucleotides outside the gene matches: 10. CDR3 sequence reads: CASSLLAGLVNEQFF. In DNA form, the CDR3 reads TGTGCCAGCAGCCTTCTAGCGGGGTTGGTTAATGAGCAGTTCTTC.

J is TRBJ2-1 and V is TRBV19, with D possibly being TRBD1 (6 bases). In germline, CDR1 is LNHDA, CDR2 SQIVND (reference sequence). Trimming pared 1 base from V and 4 bases from J, leaving 17 bases between. This CDR3 region has 17 residues. CDR3 nucleotides: TGTGCCAGTAGTATAGTGGCGGACAGCCCAGAGTACAATGAGCAGTTCTTC. This gives the protein CASSIVADSPEYNEQFF.

The sample holds a few counts of this clonotype. The V and J genes are TRBV4-2 and TRBJ2-4; D may correspond to TRBD1 or TRBD2 (6 bases each). Germline V gene data show CDR1 as LGHNA and CDR2 as YNFKEQ. The CDR3 is 24 residues long. Trimming removed 3 bases at V and 0 bases at J, with 36 bases between. This chain's CDR3 is CASSHYTTGAVAWQISLAKNIQYF. CDR3 bases: TGTGCCAGCAGCCACTACACAACGGGGGCAGTGGCCTGGCAGATAAGCCTAGCCAAAAACATTCAGTACTTC.

The chain couples TRBV13 to TRBJ2-7; 7 positions agree with TRBD1. The CDR3 has 14 residues. The V gene's germline CDR1 is PRHDT and CDR2 FYEKMQ (reference sequence). After removal of 5 bases from V and 1 base from J, the junction contained 5 bases not matched to a gene. The CDR3: CASSPTGFSYEQYF. CDR3 nucleotide sequence: TGTGCCAGCAGCCCGACAGGGTTTTCCTACGAGCAGTACTTC.